The table lists the clone carrying this TCR beta chain with a few counts. Its matching antigen is unknown. These data are taken from a study of response to subunit inactivated influenza vaccine. Notes on the study in general: Researchers suggested that each seasonal influenza vaccination recruits few new T cells.

TCRdb re-called the RT-PCR reads with MiXCR, one entry per CDR3 protein. The data hold under 550,000 distinct CDR3 sequences, with roughly 7.9% observed a single time. The germline gives CDR1 SQVTM, CDR2 ANQGSEA. The CDR3 is made up of 14 amino acids. J was trimmed by 2 bases and V by 4 bases; bases with no gene match: 7. The J gene is TRBJ2-7, the V gene TRBV29-1; 8 bases fit TRBD2. The receptor was isolated from a man aged 50-75 years who received an inactivated influenza vaccine. Sequences were derived from PBMCs from blood, sampled about 23 months after vaccination. CDR3 amino acids: CSVVPQRGTYEQYF. As DNA, the CDR3 is TGCAGCGTTGTTCCCCAGCGGGGGACCTACGAGCAGTACTTC.